The clone carrying this TCR beta chain has more than one count but fewer than ten. TCRdb recomputed calls from the RT-PCR reads with MiXCR, one row per CDR3 protein. The table includes roughly 650,000 distinct CDR3 sequences, more than 15% detected once. The sample is drawn from a study of response to subunit inactivated influenza vaccine. This sample comprised PBMCs from blood, obtained roughly 13 days after vaccination. The receptor comes from a middle-aged man who received an inactivated influenza vaccine.

In DNA form, the CDR3 reads TGTGCCATCAGCCCGCCGAGCTGGGAGCAGTTCTTC. Translated: CAISPPSWEQFF. The chain combines TRBV10-3 with TRBJ2-1, with no clear D. The V gene's germline CDR1 is ENHRY and CDR2 SYGVKD. The CDR3 consists of 12 residues. V was pared by 6 bases and J by 10 bases, with 13 bases between.